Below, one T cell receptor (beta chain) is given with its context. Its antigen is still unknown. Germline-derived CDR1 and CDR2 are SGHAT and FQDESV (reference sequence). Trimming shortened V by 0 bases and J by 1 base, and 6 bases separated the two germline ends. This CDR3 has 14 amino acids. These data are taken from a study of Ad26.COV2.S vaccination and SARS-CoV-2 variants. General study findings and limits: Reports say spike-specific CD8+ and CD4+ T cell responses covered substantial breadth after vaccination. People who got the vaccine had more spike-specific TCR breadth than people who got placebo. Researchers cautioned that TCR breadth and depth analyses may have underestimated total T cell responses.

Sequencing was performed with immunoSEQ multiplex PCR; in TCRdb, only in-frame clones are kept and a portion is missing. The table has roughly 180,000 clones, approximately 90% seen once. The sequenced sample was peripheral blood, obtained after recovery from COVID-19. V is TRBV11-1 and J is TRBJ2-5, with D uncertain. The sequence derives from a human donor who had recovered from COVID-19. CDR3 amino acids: CASSLARPQETQYF. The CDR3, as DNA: TGTGCCAGCAGCTTAGCGAGGCCCCAAGAGACCCAGTACTTC.